A selection of T cell receptor beta chains follows, all from one sample in a study of blood T cell repertoires in COVID-19. Sequenced by immunoSEQ multiplex PCR; TCRdb stores in-frame clones only, minus some. The sample lists approximately 200,000 clones, over 75% seen once, with 5.5% to 8.5% in the top ten. Sequenced material: PBMCs or T cells enriched from blood (not recorded which). The receptor source for this set is a man younger than 40 in a cohort exposed to, infected with or recovered from COVID-19 (not recorded which). Each CDR3 is given without its conserved first and last residue. Clone size is stated in some rows and not others, as once, few, many or a class when expanded.

J gene: TRBJ2-7
clone size: -
V gene: TRBV4-1
CDR3 protein: ASSQDGTLGGEQY

J gene: TRBJ1-2
clone size: -
V gene: TRBV29-1
CDR3 protein: SAGRTGSYGYT

J gene: TRBJ2-1
clone size: -
V gene: TRBV27
CDR3 protein: ASSLVGAYNEQF

J gene: TRBJ2-2
clone size: -
V gene: TRBV4-1
CDR3 protein: ASTGTTNTGELF

J gene: TRBJ1-1
clone size: few
V gene: TRBV7-8
CDR3 protein: ASWRRQETEAF

J gene: TRBJ1-6
clone size: -
V gene: TRBV6-5
CDR3 protein: ASISLTGGWSPLH

J gene: TRBJ2-7
clone size: -
V gene: TRBV9
CDR3 protein: ASSINSGPSYEQY

J gene: TRBJ2-1
clone size: -
V gene: TRBV18
CDR3 protein: ASSPLTGSYNEQF

J gene: TRBJ1-1
clone size: -
V gene: TRBV14
CDR3 protein: ASSPRDRGHGTEAF

J gene: TRBJ2-1
clone size: -
V gene: TRBV5-1
CDR3 protein: ASSAGTAIYNEQF

J gene: TRBJ2-5
clone size: -
V gene: TRBV28
CDR3 protein: ASRPLGFAGGSIETQY

J gene: TRBJ2-6
clone size: -
V gene: TRBV29-1
CDR3 protein: SGTSGTGPGANVLT

J gene: TRBJ2-4
clone size: -
V gene: TRBV5-4
CDR3 protein: ASSPQGRKDIQY

J gene: TRBJ2-7
clone size: -
V gene: TRBV29-1
CDR3 protein: SAGRGTYEQY

J gene: TRBJ1-6
clone size: once
V gene: TRBV6-5
CDR3 protein: ASSYSAGGNSPLH

J gene: TRBJ1-2
clone size: -
V gene: TRBV6-2/TRBV6-3
CDR3 protein: ASSKTGGNYGYT

J gene: TRBJ2-3
clone size: -
V gene: TRBV6-5
CDR3 protein: ASSYRDSTDTQY

J gene: TRBJ2-3
clone size: -
V gene: TRBV6-1
CDR3 protein: ASSEAPMTGGRPLKY

J gene: TRBJ1-1
clone size: -
V gene: TRBV11-2
CDR3 protein: ASSDRVRSGSTEAF

J gene: TRBJ2-7
clone size: medium-sized
V gene: TRBV29-1
CDR3 protein: SASLLAGGLRYEQY

J gene: TRBJ2-7
clone size: -
V gene: TRBV28
CDR3 protein: ASSLFWRLAGLSSYEQY